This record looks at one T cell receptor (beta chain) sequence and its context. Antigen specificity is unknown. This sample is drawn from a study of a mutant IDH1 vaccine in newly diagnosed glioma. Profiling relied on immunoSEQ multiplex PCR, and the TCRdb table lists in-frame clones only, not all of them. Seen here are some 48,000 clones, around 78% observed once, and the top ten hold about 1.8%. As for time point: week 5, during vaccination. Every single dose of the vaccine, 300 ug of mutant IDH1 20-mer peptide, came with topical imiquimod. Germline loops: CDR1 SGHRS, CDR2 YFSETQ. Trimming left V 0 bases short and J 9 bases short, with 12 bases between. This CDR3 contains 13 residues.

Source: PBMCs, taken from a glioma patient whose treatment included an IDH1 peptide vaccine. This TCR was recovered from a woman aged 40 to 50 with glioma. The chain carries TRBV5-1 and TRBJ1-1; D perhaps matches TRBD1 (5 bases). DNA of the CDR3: TGCGCCAGCAGCTTGGACGGGGGAGGGAAAGCTTTCTTT. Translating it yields CASSLDGGGKAFF.